Below, one TCR beta chain is given with its context. Its cognate antigen is unknown. Assay used: immunoSEQ multiplex PCR; TCRdb lists only in-frame clones, some missing. The table lists 70,000 to 85,000 clones, 90% to 95% of them singletons, with over 4% in the top ten. J lost 7 bases, V lost 5 bases, and 9 bases had no gene match. The length of the CDR3 is 14 residues. Germline V gene data show CDR1 as SGHTA and CDR2 as FQGNSA. This sample was taken from a study of resident and recirculating memory T cells in vitiligo. Study context: Epidermis came from shave biopsies of lesional and nonlesional sites, plus PBMCs. Broader study findings: Non-conserved TCRs across sites and patients suggested distinct clones per lesion.

The source of this sequence is a male donor with vitiligo. The gene calls are TRBV7-2 and TRBJ2-5, with 8 positions matching TRBD1. Sequenced sample: blood. The CDR3 bases are TGTGCCAGCAGCGCGGACAGGGCCAAACTGACCCAGTACTTC. This encodes CASSADRAKLTQYF.